This is a list of T cell receptor beta chains from one sample in a study of shared clonotypes between healthy human individuals. Data came from immunoSEQ multiplex PCR; TCRdb stores just in-frame clones and leaves some out. Of almost 700,000 clones in the sample, just over 90% were seen once. Specimen: naive CD8+ T cells sorted from blood. These receptors came from a young man in good health. Both conserved end residues are part of each CDR3. D genes are given only for firm matches. Not all rows give a size; the values are once, few, many and, for expanded clones, a class.

d_gene,j_gene,v_gene,abundance,CDR3nt,CDR3aa
-,TRBJ2-7,TRBV11-3,-,TGTGCCAGCAGCGCCTTCACGGGTTACGAGCAGTACTTC,CASSAFTGYEQYF
-,TRBJ2-2,TRBV6-5,-,TGTGCCAGCAGCTCCGGGGGCGGCGGGGAGCTGTTTTTT,CASSSGGGGELFF
-,TRBJ2-1,TRBV7-9,-,TGTGCCAGCAGCTTGGGGGTGATCGGGACGAGTTCCTACAATGAGCAGTTCTTC,CASSLGVIGTSSYNEQFF
-,TRBJ2-2,TRBV9,-,TGTGCCAGCAGCGTAGGAGGGTCGACCACGAACACCGGGGAGCTGTTTTTT,CASSVGGSTTNTGELFF
-,TRBJ2-6,TRBV9,-,TGTGCCAGCAGCTCTGGGGACAGGGCCAACGTCCTGACTTTC,CASSSGDRANVLTF
TRBD1,TRBJ1-1,TRBV19,-,TGTGCCAGTAGTACTCCCGGGACAGCACACACTGAAGCTTTCTTT,CASSTPGTAHTEAFF
-,TRBJ2-7,TRBV28,-,TGTGCCAGCAGTACGGCTATACTGGGGAGCTCCTACGAGCAGTACTTC,CASSTAILGSSYEQYF
TRBD2,TRBJ2-3,TRBV11-2,-,TGTGCCAGCAGCTTAACCCTAGCGGCCACAGATACGCAGTATTTT,CASSLTLAATDTQYF
-,TRBJ2-7,TRBV27,-,TGTGCCAGCAGTTTAAAGGGGATGAGCTCCTACGAGCAGTACTTC,CASSLKGMSSYEQYF
-,TRBJ2-7,TRBV4-3,-,TGCGCCAGCAGCCAAGATAAGGGTAGCTTCCACGAGCAGTACTTC,CASSQDKGSFHEQYF
-,TRBJ2-2,TRBV25-1,-,TGTGCCAGCAGTGGGACTGGCCCGAACACCGGGGAGCTGTTTTTT,CASSGTGPNTGELFF
-,TRBJ2-7,TRBV7-3,once,TGTGCCAGCAGCTCCGGCTTGGGCTACGAGCAGTACTTC,CASSSGLGYEQYF
-,TRBJ1-2,TRBV6-5,-,TGTGCCAGCAGTCCCCCTGGGGACGGCTACACCTTC,CASSPPGDGYTF
-,TRBJ1-3,TRBV9,-,TGTGCCACCCCCACGGACAGCTCCAGCTCTGGAAACACCATATATTTT,CATPTDSSSSGNTIYF
-,TRBJ1-2,TRBV19,-,TGTGCCAGTAGTACCCCGGGGCGGACTAACTATGGCTACACCTTC,CASSTPGRTNYGYTF
-,TRBJ1-2,TRBV9,-,TGTGCCAGCAGCGAATCCGTGGCGGCCAGGAATGGCTACACCTTC,CASSESVAARNGYTF
-,TRBJ1-5,TRBV14,once,TGTGCCAGCAGCCAAGGAGGGCGAGAGCCCCAGCATTTT,CASSQGGREPQHF
-,TRBJ2-7,TRBV4-3,-,TGCGCCAGCAGCCAAGATAGCGGCCAACGCTACGAGCAGTACTTC,CASSQDSGQRYEQYF
-,TRBJ1-1,TRBV4-3,once,TGCGCCAGCAGCCAATACCTCAAGGGGCTGGGCACTGAAGCTTTCTTT,CASSQYLKGLGTEAFF
TRBD2,TRBJ2-7,TRBV27,-,TGTGCCAGCAGTCCGACTAGCGGGCTTTCCTACGAGCAGTACTTC,CASSPTSGLSYEQYF
-,TRBJ1-1,TRBV28,-,TGTGCCAGCAGTTTTGTTTGGCCTGAAGCTTTCTTT,CASSFVWPEAFF
TRBD1,TRBJ2-6,TRBV10-3,once,TGTGCCATCAGCGCTTTCGACAGGGGAGTCGCTGGGGCCAACGTCCTGACTTTC,CAISAFDRGVAGANVLTF
TRBD2,TRBJ2-1,TRBV4-3,once,TGCGCCAGCAGCCAAGAAAAGACTAGCGGGAGCAATGAGCAGTTCTTC,CASSQEKTSGSNEQFF
-,TRBJ2-1,TRBV7-8,-,TGTGCCAGCAGACCCCGATTTTACAATGAGCAGTTCTTC,CASRPRFYNEQFF
-,TRBJ2-6,TRBV29-1,-,TGCAGCGCCGTGGACAGCTCTGGGGCCAACGTCCTGACTTTC,CSAVDSSGANVLTF
TRBD1,TRBJ1-5,TRBV7-9,-,TGTGCCAGCAGCTTAAGTTTCGGACAGGCTAGAGAACAGCCCCAGCATTTT,CASSLSFGQAREQPQHF
TRBD2,TRBJ2-1,TRBV9,-,TGTGCCAGCAGCGTAGAGGGAGCAAGCGGGAGTTACAATGAGCAGTTCTTC,CASSVEGASGSYNEQFF
-,TRBJ1-3,TRBV7-9,-,TGTGCCAGCAGCACTGGGACCCTCTCTGGAAACACCATATATTTT,CASSTGTLSGNTIYF
-,TRBJ1-1,TRBV29-1,-,TGCAGCGTTGAAGGAGACGACAGTCCCACTGAAGCTTTCTTT,CSVEGDDSPTEAFF
TRBD2,TRBJ2-3,TRBV7-9,-,TGTGCCAGCAGCCCAAATGGACTAGCGGGTTCAGATACGCAGTATTTT,CASSPNGLAGSDTQYF
-,TRBJ2-5,TRBV29-1,-,TGCAGCGTTGTCGGCCATCGGCTTGACCAAGAGACCCAGTACTTC,CSVVGHRLDQETQYF
-,TRBJ2-7,TRBV28,-,TGTGCCAGCAGCTTCTACGGGTCCGTCTCCTACGAGCAGTACTTC,CASSFYGSVSYEQYF
-,TRBJ2-5,TRBV25-1,-,TGTGCCAGCAGTGAATTATTGGGGGAGGGGGAGGCCCAGTACTTC,CASSELLGEGEAQYF
TRBD1,TRBJ2-2,TRBV10-3,once,TGTGCCATCGGAGACAGGGGGACGGACACCGGGGAGCTGTTTTTT,CAIGDRGTDTGELFF
TRBD1,TRBJ2-7,TRBV7-9,-,TGTGCCAGCAGCCACTCCGGGACAGGCAGCGAGCAGTACTTC,CASSHSGTGSEQYF
-,TRBJ1-1,TRBV7-9,-,TGTGCCAGCAGCTTACCAGAGACAGAACCTAACACTGAAGCTTTCTTT,CASSLPETEPNTEAFF
-,TRBJ2-1,TRBV27,-,TGTGCCAGCACCCCAGTGGGTAAGGGAAATGAGCAGTTCTTC,CASTPVGKGNEQFF
-,TRBJ2-7,TRBV29-1,-,TGCAGCGTTGAGGGGGCGCAGTACGAGCAGTACTTC,CSVEGAQYEQYF
-,TRBJ2-7,TRBV4-1,-,TGCGCCAGCAGCCAAGATGCCCGTATTGACGAGCAGTACTTC,CASSQDARIDEQYF
-,TRBJ2-7,TRBV5-6,-,TGTGCCAGCAGCGTGACTGACAAGGCCTACGAGCAGTACTTC,CASSVTDKAYEQYF
-,TRBJ2-7,TRBV7-9,-,TGTGCCAGCAGCGAACCCACAGGGACCCCGGGGCACTACGAGCAGTACTTC,CASSEPTGTPGHYEQYF
TRBD2,TRBJ2-7,TRBV7-9,-,TGTGCCAGCAGCTTAGCACGGGAGGGTGAGCAGTACTTC,CASSLAREGEQYF
TRBD1,TRBJ2-7,TRBV11-2,-,TGTGCCAGCAGCTTAGCGACAGGGGGACTCTACGAGCAGTACTTC,CASSLATGGLYEQYF
-,TRBJ1-4,TRBV27,once,TGTGCCAGCAGTGATCCAGTAACTAATGAAAAACTGTTTTTT,CASSDPVTNEKLFF
TRBD1,TRBJ1-2,TRBV29-1,once,TGCAGCGGCATAACAGGGGAAAACTATGGCTACACCTTC,CSGITGENYGYTF
-,TRBJ2-3,TRBV7-9,-,TGTGCCAGCAGCTTAGGGGCGGGTACGCAGTATTTT,CASSLGAGTQYF
TRBD2,TRBJ2-7,TRBV27,-,TGTGCCAGCAGTTTTGCTAGCGGGAGCGACGGCTACGAGCAGTACTTC,CASSFASGSDGYEQYF
-,TRBJ1-1,TRBV27,-,TGTGCCAGCATGTCGGGATTCGGGAACACTGAAGCTTTCTTT,CASMSGFGNTEAFF